The clone carrying this T cell receptor (beta chain) was observed a handful of times. TCRdb passed the RT-PCR reads through MiXCR, listing each CDR3 protein once. The sample has roughly 940,000 distinct CDR3 sequences, 18% seen once. With 3 bases removed from V and 0 bases from J, the gap between germline ends came to 12 bases. The CDR3 is 17 amino acids. The data originate from a study of patients and donors after allogeneic stem cell transplantation. This receptor was taken from a human donor who was either an allogeneic HSCT recipient or a stem cell or donor lymphocyte infusion donor (not recorded which). It is not recorded whose cells these are; they may come from a transplant donor. Sequenced: blood, either unsorted or a sorted T cell fraction (not recorded which). The chain carries TRBV12-3 or TRBV12-4 and TRBJ2-6; a weak D match, TRBD1 (6 bases). This CDR3 is CASSLAGESSGANVLTF. As DNA, the CDR3 is TGTGCCAGCAGTTTGGCAGGGGAGAGCTCTGGGGCCAACGTCCTGACTTTC.